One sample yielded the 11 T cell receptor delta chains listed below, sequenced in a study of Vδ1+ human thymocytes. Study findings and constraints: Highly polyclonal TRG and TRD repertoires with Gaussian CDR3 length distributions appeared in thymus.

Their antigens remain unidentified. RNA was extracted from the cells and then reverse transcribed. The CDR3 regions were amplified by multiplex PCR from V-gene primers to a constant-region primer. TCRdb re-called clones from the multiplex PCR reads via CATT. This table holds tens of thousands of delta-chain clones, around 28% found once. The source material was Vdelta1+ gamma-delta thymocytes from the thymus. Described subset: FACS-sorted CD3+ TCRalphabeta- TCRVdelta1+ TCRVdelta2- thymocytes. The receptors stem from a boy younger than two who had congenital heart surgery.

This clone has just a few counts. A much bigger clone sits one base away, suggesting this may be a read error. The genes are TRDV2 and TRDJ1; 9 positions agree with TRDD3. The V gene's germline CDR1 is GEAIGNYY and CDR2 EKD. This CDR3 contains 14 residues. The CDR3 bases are TGTGCCTGTGTCCACGGGGGATACACCGATAGACTCATCTTT. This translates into CACVHGGYTDRLIF.

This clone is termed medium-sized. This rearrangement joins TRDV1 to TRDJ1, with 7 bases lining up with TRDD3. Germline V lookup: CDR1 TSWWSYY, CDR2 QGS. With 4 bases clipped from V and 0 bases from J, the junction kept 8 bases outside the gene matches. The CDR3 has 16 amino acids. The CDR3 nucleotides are TGTGCTCTTGGGGGGCCCTGGGGGTCCTACACCGATAAACTCATCTTT. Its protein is CALGGPWGSYTDKLIF.

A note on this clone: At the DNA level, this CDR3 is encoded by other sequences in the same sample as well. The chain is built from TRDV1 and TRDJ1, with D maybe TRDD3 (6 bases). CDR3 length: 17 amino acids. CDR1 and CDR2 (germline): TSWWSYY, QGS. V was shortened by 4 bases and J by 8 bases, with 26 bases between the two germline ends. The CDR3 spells CALGGSSLGAPGGKLIF. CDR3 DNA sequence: TGTGCTCTTGGGGGTTCTTCGCTTGGGGCCCCAGGGGGAAAACTCATCTTT.

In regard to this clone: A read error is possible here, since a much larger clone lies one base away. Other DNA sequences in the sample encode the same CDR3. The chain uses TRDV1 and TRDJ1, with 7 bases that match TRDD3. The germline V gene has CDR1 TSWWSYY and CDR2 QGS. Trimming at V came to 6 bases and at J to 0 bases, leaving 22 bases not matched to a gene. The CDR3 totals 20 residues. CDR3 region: CALGFHPPGILPINTDKLIF. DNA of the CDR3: TGTGCTCTTGGCTTCCACCCGCCTGGGATACTACCTATTAACACCGATAAACTCATCTTT.

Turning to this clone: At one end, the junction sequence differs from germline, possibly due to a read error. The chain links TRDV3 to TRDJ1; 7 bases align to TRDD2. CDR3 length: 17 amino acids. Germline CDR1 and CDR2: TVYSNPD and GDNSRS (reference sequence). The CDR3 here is CAPIPTVWDGYTDKLTF. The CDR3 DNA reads TGTGCCCCCATTCCTACCGTCTGGGATGGGTACACCGATAAACTCACCTTT.

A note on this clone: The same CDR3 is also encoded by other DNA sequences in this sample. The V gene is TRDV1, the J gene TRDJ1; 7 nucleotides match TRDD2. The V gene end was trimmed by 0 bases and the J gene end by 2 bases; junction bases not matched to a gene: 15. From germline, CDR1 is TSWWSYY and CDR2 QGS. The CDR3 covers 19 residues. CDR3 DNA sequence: TGTGCTCTTGGGGAACTTAACGGTTCCTACGGGATTCGGACCGATAAACTCATCTTT. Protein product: CALGELNGSYGIRTDKLIF.

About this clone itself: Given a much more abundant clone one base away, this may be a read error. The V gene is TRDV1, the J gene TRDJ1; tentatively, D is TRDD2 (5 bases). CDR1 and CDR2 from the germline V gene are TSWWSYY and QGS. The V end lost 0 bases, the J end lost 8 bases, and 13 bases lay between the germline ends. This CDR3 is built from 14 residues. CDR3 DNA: TGTGCTCTTGGGGAACTCGGTCCTAGTCAGAAACTCATCTTT. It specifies CALGELGPSQKLIF.

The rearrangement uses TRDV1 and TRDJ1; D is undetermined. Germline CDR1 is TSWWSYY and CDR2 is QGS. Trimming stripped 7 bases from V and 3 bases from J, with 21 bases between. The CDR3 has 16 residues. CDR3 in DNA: TGTGCTCTTGAGGACTACAGCGCCCAAGTCCCCGATAAACTCATCTTT. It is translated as CALEDYSAQVPDKLIF.

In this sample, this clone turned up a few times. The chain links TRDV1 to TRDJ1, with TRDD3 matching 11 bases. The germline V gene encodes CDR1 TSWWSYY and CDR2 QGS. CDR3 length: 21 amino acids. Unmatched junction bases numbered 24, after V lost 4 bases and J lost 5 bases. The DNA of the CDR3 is TGTGCTCTTGGGGGCCTTTCCCCTTTTCAAACTGGGGGATATCGGGGAGATAAACTCATCTTT. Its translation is CALGGLSPFQTGGYRGDKLIF.

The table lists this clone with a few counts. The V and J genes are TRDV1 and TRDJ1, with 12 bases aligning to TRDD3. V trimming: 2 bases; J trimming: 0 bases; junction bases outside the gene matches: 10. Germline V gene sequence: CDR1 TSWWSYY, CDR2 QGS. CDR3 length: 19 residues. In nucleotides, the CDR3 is TGTGCTCTTGGGGAAACCCCCCTGGGGGATACGCGGAACACCGATAAACTCATCTTT. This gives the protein CALGETPLGDTRNTDKLIF.

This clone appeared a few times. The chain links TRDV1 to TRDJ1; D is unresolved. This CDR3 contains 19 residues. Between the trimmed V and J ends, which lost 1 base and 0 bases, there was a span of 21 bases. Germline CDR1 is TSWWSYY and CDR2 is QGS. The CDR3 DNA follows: TGTGCTCTTGGGGAACGGGACCGGGCACTCTCCGGGTACACCGATAAACTCATCTTT. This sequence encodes CALGERDRALSGYTDKLIF.